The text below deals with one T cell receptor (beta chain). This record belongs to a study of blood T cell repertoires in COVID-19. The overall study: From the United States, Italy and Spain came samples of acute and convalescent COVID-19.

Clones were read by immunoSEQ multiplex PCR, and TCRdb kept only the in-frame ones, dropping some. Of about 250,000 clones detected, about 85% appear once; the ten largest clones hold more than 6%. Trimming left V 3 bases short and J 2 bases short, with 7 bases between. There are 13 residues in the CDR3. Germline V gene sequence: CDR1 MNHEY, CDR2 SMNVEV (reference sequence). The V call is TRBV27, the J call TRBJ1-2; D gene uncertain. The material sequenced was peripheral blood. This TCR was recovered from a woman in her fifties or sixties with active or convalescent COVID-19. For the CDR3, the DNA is TGTGCCAGCAGTTTCACCAGGAACTATGGCTACACCTTC. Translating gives CASSFTRNYGYTF.